A selection of T cell receptor beta chains follows, all from one sample in a study of response to subunit inactivated influenza vaccine. TCRdb processed the RT-PCR reads anew with MiXCR; each CDR3 protein has one entry. The sample yields 450,000 to 600,000 distinct CDR3 sequences, 6% to 9% seen once. The sample here was PBMCs from blood, taken about 23 months after vaccination. The receptors were sampled from a man between 50 and 75 years old who received an inactivated influenza vaccine. The CDR3 runs from the conserved cysteine through the conserved F or W. D genes are given only for firm matches. Only some rows state a clone size, as once, few, many or a class for expanded clones.

d_call: -
v_call: TRBV29-1
clone_size: -
j_call: TRBJ2-1
cdr3_aa: CSVLDGDYNEQFF
cdr3_nt: TGCAGCGTTCTCGACGGAGACTACAATGAGCAGTTCTTC

d_call: -
v_call: TRBV12-3/TRBV12-4
clone_size: few
j_call: TRBJ2-1
cdr3_aa: CASSFSGSDYNEQFF
cdr3_nt: TGTGCCAGCAGTTTCTCGGGGTCCGACTACAATGAGCAGTTCTTC

d_call: -
v_call: TRBV20-1
clone_size: few
j_call: TRBJ2-2
cdr3_aa: CCARDLAGTHTGELFF
cdr3_nt: TGCTGTGCTAGAGACCTAGCCGGAACGCACACCGGGGAGCTGTTTTTT

d_call: -
v_call: TRBV20-1
clone_size: few
j_call: TRBJ2-1
cdr3_aa: CSAQVGQGTYNEQFF
cdr3_nt: TGCAGTGCGCAGGTGGGGCAGGGCACCTACAATGAGCAGTTCTTC

d_call: TRBD1
v_call: TRBV2
clone_size: few
j_call: TRBJ1-2
cdr3_aa: CASRRTGGRDYGYTF
cdr3_nt: TGTGCCAGCAGAAGGACAGGGGGTCGAGACTATGGCTACACCTTC

d_call: TRBD1
v_call: TRBV20-1
clone_size: few
j_call: TRBJ2-5
cdr3_aa: CSALDRVYQETQYF
cdr3_nt: TGCAGTGCTTTAGACAGGGTCTACCAAGAGACCCAGTACTTC

d_call: TRBD2
v_call: TRBV15
clone_size: -
j_call: TRBJ2-7
cdr3_aa: CATHPGGSYEQYF
cdr3_nt: TGTGCCACCCACCCGGGAGGGTCCTACGAGCAGTACTTC

d_call: TRBD2
v_call: TRBV3-1
clone_size: -
j_call: TRBJ2-2
cdr3_aa: CASSPRLAGGSNTGELFF
cdr3_nt: TGTGCCAGCAGCCCCAGACTAGCGGGGGGTTCGAACACCGGGGAGCTGTTTTTT

d_call: -
v_call: TRBV28
clone_size: few
j_call: TRBJ2-7
cdr3_aa: CASSFPGGRREQYF
cdr3_nt: TGTGCCAGCAGTTTCCCCGGCGGTAGGCGGGAGCAGTACTTC

d_call: -
v_call: TRBV11-2
clone_size: many
j_call: TRBJ2-1
cdr3_aa: CASSLGATNEQFF
cdr3_nt: TGTGCCAGCAGCTTAGGAGCTACTAATGAGCAGTTCTTC

d_call: TRBD1
v_call: TRBV29-1
clone_size: -
j_call: TRBJ2-3
cdr3_aa: CSVEGQGGPDTQYF
cdr3_nt: TGCAGCGTTGAGGGACAGGGAGGGCCAGATACGCAGTATTTT

d_call: TRBD2
v_call: TRBV5-6
clone_size: few
j_call: TRBJ2-5
cdr3_aa: CASSLVAGEERETQYF
cdr3_nt: TGTGCCAGCAGCTTGGTTGCGGGAGAGGAAAGAGAGACCCAGTACTTC

d_call: -
v_call: TRBV20-1
clone_size: few
j_call: TRBJ1-6
cdr3_aa: CSARQGDPNSPLHF
cdr3_nt: TGCAGTGCTAGACAGGGAGACCCTAATTCACCCCTCCACTTT

d_call: -
v_call: TRBV2
clone_size: few
j_call: TRBJ1-3
cdr3_aa: CASSEAGGTSGNTIYF
cdr3_nt: TGTGCCAGCAGTGAAGCGGGGGGGACCTCAGGAAACACCATATATTTT

d_call: -
v_call: TRBV14
clone_size: -
j_call: TRBJ1-2
cdr3_aa: CASSLNRAPSYGYTF
cdr3_nt: TGTGCCAGCAGCCTAAACAGGGCACCGAGCTATGGCTACACCTTC

d_call: -
v_call: TRBV6-2/TRBV6-3
clone_size: -
j_call: TRBJ1-1
cdr3_aa: CASNKRPEVVNTEAFF
cdr3_nt: TGTGCCAGCAACAAAAGGCCAGAGGTGGTGAACACTGAAGCTTTCTTT

d_call: -
v_call: TRBV12-3/TRBV12-4
clone_size: -
j_call: TRBJ2-3
cdr3_aa: CASSLGTQSTQYF
cdr3_nt: TGTGCCAGCAGTCTGGGGACACAGAGCACGCAGTATTTT

d_call: TRBD2
v_call: TRBV29-1
clone_size: many
j_call: TRBJ2-1
cdr3_aa: CSVDGLAQNEQFF
cdr3_nt: TGCAGCGTAGATGGACTAGCGCAGAATGAGCAGTTCTTC

d_call: TRBD2
v_call: TRBV4-3
clone_size: many
j_call: TRBJ2-3
cdr3_aa: CASSQDLVTSGRSGTDTQYF
cdr3_nt: TGCGCCAGCAGCCAAGATCTGGTGACTAGCGGGAGGTCGGGAACAGATACGCAGTATTTT

d_call: -
v_call: TRBV4-2
clone_size: many
j_call: TRBJ2-7
cdr3_aa: CASSQDPTIPAPYYEQYF
cdr3_nt: TGTGCCAGCAGCCAAGACCCGACCATTCCAGCGCCATACTACGAGCAGTACTTC

d_call: -
v_call: TRBV7-2
clone_size: few
j_call: TRBJ1-3
cdr3_aa: CASSPLMNTIYF
cdr3_nt: TGTGCCAGCAGCCCCCTTATGAACACCATATATTTT

d_call: -
v_call: TRBV25-1
clone_size: -
j_call: TRBJ2-4
cdr3_aa: CASSHKVNIQYF
cdr3_nt: TGTGCCAGCAGTCACAAGGTGAACATTCAGTACTTC

d_call: TRBD1
v_call: TRBV7-2
clone_size: few
j_call: TRBJ1-1
cdr3_aa: CASSKRTGGLTEAFF
cdr3_nt: TGTGCCAGCAGCAAACGGACAGGGGGCCTCACTGAAGCTTTCTTT

d_call: TRBD1
v_call: TRBV12-3/TRBV12-4
clone_size: few
j_call: TRBJ2-5
cdr3_aa: CASSSYRGWETQYF
cdr3_nt: TGTGCCAGCAGTTCCTACAGGGGTTGGGAGACCCAGTACTTC

d_call: -
v_call: TRBV4-2
clone_size: many
j_call: TRBJ1-1
cdr3_aa: CASSPMRETEAFF
cdr3_nt: TGTGCCAGCAGCCCCATGAGGGAAACTGAAGCTTTCTTT

d_call: -
v_call: TRBV3-1
clone_size: -
j_call: TRBJ2-2
cdr3_aa: CASTFDGRGGELFF
cdr3_nt: TGTGCCAGCACCTTCGATGGGCGCGGCGGGGAGCTGTTTTTT

d_call: -
v_call: TRBV10-3
clone_size: -
j_call: TRBJ2-3
cdr3_aa: CAIRANEDTQYF
cdr3_nt: TGTGCCATCAGGGCAAACGAAGATACGCAGTATTTT

d_call: TRBD2
v_call: TRBV12-3/TRBV12-4
clone_size: many
j_call: TRBJ2-7
cdr3_aa: CASSHTSAKNSYEQYF
cdr3_nt: TGTGCCAGCAGTCACACTAGCGCGAAGAACTCCTACGAGCAGTACTTC

d_call: -
v_call: TRBV5-1
clone_size: -
j_call: TRBJ2-7
cdr3_aa: CASTPFWAGDYEQYF
cdr3_nt: TGCGCCAGCACTCCCTTTTGGGCAGGGGACTACGAGCAGTACTTC

d_call: TRBD1
v_call: TRBV12-3/TRBV12-4
clone_size: few
j_call: TRBJ2-3
cdr3_aa: CASSLRGGHDSDTQYF
cdr3_nt: TGTGCCAGCAGTTTGCGAGGGGGCCATGACTCAGATACGCAGTATTTT

d_call: TRBD2
v_call: TRBV5-6
clone_size: few
j_call: TRBJ2-3
cdr3_aa: CASSLMGLTGGYTDTQYF
cdr3_nt: TGTGCCAGCAGCTTGATGGGGTTAACGGGAGGATACACAGATACGCAGTATTTT

d_call: -
v_call: TRBV7-6
clone_size: -
j_call: TRBJ1-6
cdr3_aa: CASSPYGRGRRASPLHF
cdr3_nt: TGTGCCAGCAGCCCATACGGACGGGGACGGCGAGCGTCACCCCTCCACTTT

d_call: -
v_call: TRBV20-1
clone_size: many
j_call: TRBJ2-5
cdr3_aa: CSARNWETQYF
cdr3_nt: TGCAGTGCTAGAAACTGGGAGACCCAGTACTTC

d_call: TRBD2
v_call: TRBV12-3/TRBV12-4
clone_size: -
j_call: TRBJ2-5
cdr3_aa: CASSFLGLAGVRETQYF
cdr3_nt: TGTGCCAGCAGTTTTTTGGGACTAGCGGGAGTGAGGGAGACCCAGTACTTC

d_call: TRBD1
v_call: TRBV18
clone_size: few
j_call: TRBJ2-3
cdr3_aa: CASSPLRTGDVTDTQYF
cdr3_nt: TGTGCCAGCTCACCCCTCCGGACAGGGGACGTCACAGATACGCAGTATTTT

d_call: TRBD1
v_call: TRBV5-1
clone_size: few
j_call: TRBJ1-3
cdr3_aa: CASSFTPGTGGTSSGNTIYF
cdr3_nt: TGCGCCAGCAGCTTCACACCCGGGACAGGGGGTACAAGCTCTGGAAACACCATATATTTT

d_call: TRBD1
v_call: TRBV15
clone_size: few
j_call: TRBJ1-5
cdr3_aa: CATSWETGKNQPQHF
cdr3_nt: TGTGCCACCAGCTGGGAGACAGGGAAAAATCAGCCCCAGCATTTT

d_call: -
v_call: TRBV10-3
clone_size: -
j_call: TRBJ2-1
cdr3_aa: CAISESTLLQFF
cdr3_nt: TGTGCCATCAGTGAGTCAACCCTTCTACAGTTCTTC

d_call: -
v_call: TRBV24-1
clone_size: few
j_call: TRBJ2-4
cdr3_aa: CATSDSNIQYF
cdr3_nt: TGTGCCACCAGTGACTCGAACATTCAGTACTTC

d_call: -
v_call: TRBV19
clone_size: many
j_call: TRBJ1-1
cdr3_aa: CASSGELPWNTEAFF
cdr3_nt: TGTGCCAGTAGCGGGGAACTTCCCTGGAACACTGAAGCTTTCTTT

d_call: TRBD1
v_call: TRBV19
clone_size: once
j_call: TRBJ1-1
cdr3_aa: CASTHWDRNTEAFF
cdr3_nt: TGTGCCAGTACCCATTGGGACAGGAACACTGAAGCTTTCTTT

d_call: -
v_call: TRBV29-1
clone_size: -
j_call: TRBJ2-4
cdr3_aa: CSVPDPLAKNIQYF
cdr3_nt: TGCAGCGTCCCAGACCCCCTAGCCAAAAACATTCAGTACTTC

d_call: -
v_call: TRBV12-3/TRBV12-4
clone_size: few
j_call: TRBJ2-7
cdr3_aa: CASTLGGSYEQYF
cdr3_nt: TGTGCCAGCACCTTGGGGGGCTCCTACGAGCAGTACTTC

d_call: TRBD1
v_call: TRBV2
clone_size: -
j_call: TRBJ1-6
cdr3_aa: CASSGDRGVSYNSPLHF
cdr3_nt: TGTGCCAGCAGCGGAGACAGGGGAGTTTCCTATAATTCACCCCTCCACTTT

d_call: TRBD2
v_call: TRBV15
clone_size: many
j_call: TRBJ2-3
cdr3_aa: CATSSRTSSSTDTQYF
cdr3_nt: TGTGCCACCAGCAGCCGGACTAGTTCTAGCACAGATACGCAGTATTTT

d_call: TRBD1
v_call: TRBV4-2
clone_size: few
j_call: TRBJ1-4
cdr3_aa: CASSQDRQGNEKLFF
cdr3_nt: TGTGCCAGCAGCCAAGATAGACAGGGTAATGAAAAACTGTTTTTT

d_call: -
v_call: TRBV27
clone_size: once
j_call: TRBJ1-1
cdr3_aa: CASRLGSGVGTEAFF
cdr3_nt: TGTGCCAGCCGTTTGGGTTCTGGGGTGGGCACTGAAGCTTTCTTT

d_call: TRBD1
v_call: TRBV19
clone_size: few
j_call: TRBJ2-1
cdr3_aa: CASIPTGGDSDEQFF
cdr3_nt: TGTGCCAGTATTCCAACAGGGGGCGACTCTGATGAGCAGTTCTTC

d_call: TRBD1
v_call: TRBV20-1
clone_size: few
j_call: TRBJ2-4
cdr3_aa: CSAAHRGRKNIQYF
cdr3_nt: TGCAGTGCTGCTCACAGGGGGCGGAAAAACATTCAGTACTTC

d_call: TRBD1
v_call: TRBV20-1
clone_size: many
j_call: TRBJ2-7
cdr3_aa: CSWTGIYEQYF
cdr3_nt: TGCAGTTGGACAGGGATATACGAGCAGTACTTC

d_call: -
v_call: TRBV20-1
clone_size: many
j_call: TRBJ2-7
cdr3_aa: CSASKGPFQYEQYF
cdr3_nt: TGCAGTGCTTCAAAGGGGCCATTTCAGTACGAGCAGTACTTC

d_call: -
v_call: TRBV20-1
clone_size: many
j_call: TRBJ2-5
cdr3_aa: CSARDQRKTQYF
cdr3_nt: TGCAGTGCTAGAGATCAGAGAAAGACCCAGTACTTC

d_call: -
v_call: TRBV5-6
clone_size: few
j_call: TRBJ2-7
cdr3_aa: CASSSWLTYEQYF
cdr3_nt: TGTGCCAGCAGCTCGTGGCTGACCTACGAGCAGTACTTC

d_call: -
v_call: TRBV10-3
clone_size: -
j_call: TRBJ2-7
cdr3_aa: CAISGVGGSHYEQYF
cdr3_nt: TGTGCCATCAGTGGGGTCGGTGGGAGCCACTACGAGCAGTACTTC

d_call: TRBD1
v_call: TRBV12-3/TRBV12-4
clone_size: -
j_call: TRBJ2-7
cdr3_aa: CASKSNRGRGGEQYF
cdr3_nt: TGTGCCAGCAAGTCTAACAGGGGGCGCGGAGGCGAGCAGTACTTC

d_call: TRBD1
v_call: TRBV28
clone_size: many
j_call: TRBJ1-4
cdr3_aa: CASTPPGGNEKLFF
cdr3_nt: TGTGCCAGCACCCCCCCAGGGGGTAATGAAAAACTGTTTTTT

d_call: -
v_call: TRBV29-1
clone_size: -
j_call: TRBJ2-7
cdr3_aa: CSVRLETYEQYF
cdr3_nt: TGCAGCGTTCGCCTAGAAACCTACGAGCAGTACTTC

d_call: TRBD2
v_call: TRBV7-2
clone_size: many
j_call: TRBJ2-3
cdr3_aa: CASSRSGGQWGTDTQYF
cdr3_nt: TGTGCCAGCAGCCGAAGCGGGGGCCAATGGGGCACAGATACGCAGTATTTT

d_call: -
v_call: TRBV5-1
clone_size: few
j_call: TRBJ2-2
cdr3_aa: CASSAGQSNTGELFF
cdr3_nt: TGCGCCAGCAGCGCAGGACAGTCTAACACCGGGGAGCTGTTTTTT

d_call: TRBD2
v_call: TRBV6-5
clone_size: many
j_call: TRBJ2-1
cdr3_aa: CASSYPASGSLGYNEQFF
cdr3_nt: TGTGCCAGCAGTTACCCGGCTAGCGGGAGTTTGGGCTACAATGAGCAGTTCTTC